This T cell receptor (beta chain) was recovered during a study of human T cells and chemical hapten exposure. At least ten counts were recorded for this clonotype. Described time point: healthy volunteer bleed at 2 weeks. It was from unfractionated whole blood that total RNA was extracted. TCRdb re-called the RACE reads through MiXCR, storing one row per CDR3 protein. The sample lists about 45,000 distinct CDR3 sequences; roughly 4.5% were seen once. This receptor was obtained from a female donor in good health. Some clones in this sample may be carry-over from other donors' samples. Material for sequencing was whole blood.

The CDR3 region is CSAPKGQGNSPLHF. CDR3 nucleotide sequence: TGCAGTGCGCCGAAGGGACAGGGTAATTCACCCCTCCACTTT. V usage is TRBV20-1 and J usage is TRBJ1-6; 9 nucleotides align to TRBD1. Germline values: CDR1 DFQATT, CDR2 SNEGSKA (reference sequence). The length of the CDR3 is 14 residues. V lost 6 bases and J lost 6; bases outside the gene matches: 6.